Listed here are 19 T cell receptor beta chains from one sample, sequenced in a study of molecular identifiers for immune sequencing clone quantification. TCRdb fed the PCR reads into MiXCR, producing one record per CDR3 protein. The data contain under 800,000 distinct CDR3 sequences, about 25% of them singletons. Sequences were obtained from naive CD8+ T cells from blood, with Jurkat cell RNA spiked in. The sample's subset: FACS-sorted CD8+CD4-CCR7+CD45RA+ naive T cells. The receptors stem from a human donor in good health. Some libraries in this study had Jurkat cell RNA spiked in.

The V and J genes are TRBV5-6 and TRBJ2-7; D perhaps matches TRBD1 (5 bases). The V gene's germline CDR1 is SGHDT and CDR2 YYEEEE. Trimming left V 5 bases short and J 3 bases short, with 15 bases between. The CDR3 length is 14 residues. CDR3 nucleotides: TGTGCCAGCAGGTGGTGGGGCGCCCACTACGAGCAGTACTTC. It codes for CASRWWGAHYEQYF.

The chain employs TRBV12-3 or TRBV12-4 and TRBJ2-7; D gene ambiguous. Trimming cost V 1 base and J 2 bases, with 6 bases left between them. This CDR3 region has 13 residues. CDR3 nucleotides: TGTGCCAGCAGTTTAGTACTGGCCTACGAGCAGTACTTC. Translating gives CASSLVLAYEQYF.

In this sample, this clonotype turned up a few times. The chain employs TRBV20-1 and TRBJ2-1, with 9 bases lining up with TRBD2. V was clipped by 2 bases and J by 9 bases; unmatched bases: 11. The germline V gene encodes CDR1 DFQATT and CDR2 SNEGSKA (reference sequence). This CDR3 spans 15 amino acids. Written as DNA, the CDR3 is TGCAGTGCTAGACCGATAGCGGGAGATGGGGTTGAGCAGTTCTTC. Amino acid sequence: CSARPIAGDGVEQFF.

Only a few counts were recorded for this clonotype. The V gene is TRBV9, the J gene TRBJ2-5, with D unclear. This CDR3 spans 15 amino acids. V was pared by 0 bases and J by 2 bases, with 11 bases between. CDR1 and CDR2 (germline): SGDLS, YYNGEE. The CDR3: CASSVDGQTQETQYF. The CDR3 DNA is TGTGCCAGCAGCGTAGATGGGCAGACTCAAGAGACCCAGTACTTC.

About this clonotype: The junction shows a germline mismatch at one end, possibly a read error. The chain is built from TRBV30 and TRBJ2-1; TRBD2 matches 7 bases. The germline V gene has CDR1 GTSNPN and CDR2 SVGIG (reference sequence). CDR3 size: 12 residues. This CDR3 reads CAWSGLALAHAF. The CDR3 nucleotides are TGTGCCTGGAGTGGACTAGCTCTGGCCCACGCTTTC.

The chain uses TRBV20-1 and TRBJ2-1, with a possible D match to TRBD2 (6 bases). The germline gives CDR1 DFQATT, CDR2 SNEGSKA (reference sequence). CDR3 size: 15 residues. The V end was cut by 0 bases, the J end by 5 bases, with 14 bases between. CDR3 protein: CSARDRTGVDNEQFF. The CDR3 DNA follows: TGCAGTGCTAGAGATAGAACGGGAGTAGACAATGAGCAGTTCTTC.

This clonotype has just a few counts. This chain uses TRBV6-2 or TRBV6-3 with TRBJ2-1; D remains ambiguous. The CDR3 has 19 amino acids. Germline assignment: CDR1 MNHEY and CDR2 SVGEGT. Trimming took 1 base from V and 0 from J, leaving 19 bases between them. CDR3 in DNA: TGTGCCAGCAGTTACTGGGCTGGTCTTCAGGTCCTCTCCTACAATGAGCAGTTCTTC. Amino acids: CASSYWAGLQVLSYNEQFF.

V is TRBV27 and J is TRBJ1-1; a weak D match, TRBD1 (5 bases). Germline CDR1 and CDR2: MNHEY and SMNVEV (reference sequence). The CDR3 length is 14 residues. The V end lost 6 bases, the J end lost 8 bases, and 19 bases lay between the germline ends. Here the CDR3 reads CASRHGGWGEEAFF. CDR3 DNA: TGTGCCAGCAGACATGGGGGGTGGGGGGAAGAAGCTTTCTTT.

This clonotype has a count of ten or more. The chain couples TRBV4-3 to TRBJ1-2; 8 positions agree with TRBD1. CDR3 size: 15 residues. Germline V gene lookup returns CDR1 LGHNA and CDR2 YSLEER. V was pared by 0 bases and J by 5 bases, with 5 bases of the junction left unmatched. CDR3 region: CASSQDWQGAYGYTF. CDR3 coding DNA: TGCGCCAGCAGCCAAGATTGGCAGGGGGCGTATGGCTACACCTTC.

V and J are TRBV28 and TRBJ2-5; possible D gene TRBD1, 5 bases. CDR1 is MDHEN and CDR2 is SYDVKM in the germline V gene. V lost 3 bases and J 4 bases, leaving 12 bases between the germline ends. The CDR3 is 14 residues long. The CDR3 sequence is CASSFQGSGETQYF. In nucleotides, the CDR3 is TGTGCCAGCAGTTTTCAGGGATCCGGAGAGACCCAGTACTTC. Supplemented by reference TRBV28 and TRBJ2-5, the full variable domain reads DVKVTQSSRYLVKRTGEKVFLECVQDMDHENMFWYRQDPGLGLRLIYFSYDVKMKEKGDIPEGYSVSREKKERFSLILESASTNQTSMYLCASSFQGSGETQYFGPGTRLLVL.

In this sample, this clonotype turned up a few times. One end of the junction does not line up with germline, which may come from a read error. The DNA for the CDR3 is TGCAGTGCCCCCCGGACAGACCCCTACGCGCAGTACTTC. Protein sequence: CSAPRTDPYAQYF. This sequence joins TRBV20-1 and TRBJ2-7; possibly TRBD1 for D (6 bases). The CDR3 extends over 13 amino acids. The germline gives CDR1 DFQATT, CDR2 SNEGSKA (reference sequence).

This clonotype was observed many times. This chain links TRBV14 with TRBJ2-7; D is uncertain. V dropped 0 bases and J dropped 1 base, with 7 bases sitting between them. The germline V gene encodes CDR1 SGHDN and CDR2 FVKESK. The CDR3 is 14 residues long. The CDR3 DNA reads as TGTGCCAGCAGCCAAGAGAAGTGGTCCTACGAGCAGTACTTC. It yields the protein CASSQEKWSYEQYF.

As regards this clonotype: At one of its ends the junction is not consistent with the germline gene, which may arise from a read error. V and J are TRBV7-9 and TRBJ2-7; a possible D gene is TRBD1 (6 bases). Germline loops: CDR1 SEHNR, CDR2 FQNEAQ (reference sequence). CDR3 length equals 16 residues. The CDR3 nucleotides read TGTGCCAGCAGCGCAGCTCATGGGGGCAGCACCTACGAGCGGTACTTC. Its protein is CASSAAHGGSTYERYF. The entire variable domain, with the rest obtained from reference TRBV7-9 and TRBJ2-7, is as follows: DTGVSQNPRHKITKRGQNVTFRCDPISEHNRLYWYRQTLGQGPEFLTYFQNEAQLEKSRLLSDRFSAERPKGSFSTLEIQRTEQGDSAMYLCASSAAHGGSTYERYFGPGTRLTVT.

The chain combines TRBV27 with TRBJ2-5, with 12 bases lining up with TRBD1. Germline lookup yields CDR1 MNHEY and CDR2 SMNVEV (reference sequence). J was trimmed by 7 bases and V by 5 bases; bases with no gene match: 8. The CDR3 has 15 amino acids. The CDR3 sequence is CASSPWDRGLVTQYF. The CDR3 region has the DNA TGTGCCAGCAGTCCCTGGGACAGGGGGCTTGTGACCCAGTACTTC.

This clonotype was detected many times. V usage is TRBV20-1 and J usage is TRBJ2-3, with D hard to call. This CDR3 comprises 17 residues. Germline V gives CDR1 DFQATT, CDR2 SNEGSKA (reference sequence). The V gene lost 4 bases and the J gene lost 3 bases, with 23 bases spanning the gap. CDR3 amino acids: CSAKSGPLEKGTDTQYF. In nucleotides, the CDR3 is TGCAGTGCTAAATCCGGCCCTCTAGAAAAGGGAACAGATACGCAGTATTTT.

As to this clonotype: A much larger clonotype is one base distant, so this may be a read error. This chain connects TRBV29-1 to TRBJ1-1; D gene uncertain. The CDR3 contains 12 residues. The germline V gene has CDR1 SQVTM and CDR2 ANQGSEA. The V and J ends lost 6 bases and 1 base respectively, with 9 bases between them. The DNA of the CDR3 is TGCAGCGTGGCAATGCGGAACACTGAAGCTTTCTTT. Its translation: CSVAMRNTEAFF.

V gene TRBV20-1 combines with J gene TRBJ2-1; no clear D. This CDR3 is built from 14 residues. Trimming removed 0 bases at V and 3 bases at J, with 9 bases between. The V gene's germline CDR1 is DFQATT and CDR2 SNEGSKA (reference sequence). CDR3 nucleotides: TGCAGTGCTAGAGATGCCCCCTACTACAATGAGCAGTTCTTC. The encoded protein is CSARDAPYYNEQFF.

The V call is TRBV28, the J call TRBJ1-5; the D gene is possibly TRBD1 (6 bases). The V end was cut by 11 bases, the J end by 1 base, with 15 bases between. The CDR3 covers 14 residues. CDR1 is MDHEN, CDR2 SYDVKM, per germline. The CDR3: CARGYRDSNQPQHF. CDR3 nucleotides: TGTGCCCGCGGCTACAGGGACAGCAATCAGCCCCAGCATTTT. Combining the CDR3 with reference TRBV28 and TRBJ1-5 gives the whole variable domain DVKVTQSSRYLVKRTGEKVFLECVQDMDHENMFWYRQDPGLGLRLIYFSYDVKMKEKGDIPEGYSVSREKKERFSLILESASTNQTSMYLCARGYRDSNQPQHFGDGTRLSIL.

This clonotype was observed a few times. This chain uses TRBV15 with TRBJ1-1; unclear D gene. This CDR3 has 13 amino acids. Trimming cost V 5 bases and J 4 bases, with 11 bases left between them. Per germline, CDR1 LNHNV and CDR2 YYDKDF (reference sequence). The DNA of the CDR3 is TGTGCCACCAGCGGCGGAGGGTCCACTGAAGCTTTCTTT. Protein: CATSGGGSTEAFF.